Shown below are 16 T cell receptor beta chains from a single sample sequenced in a study of T cells in Graves' hyperthyroidism and ophthalmopathy. There were TCR beta CDR3 regions amplified from RNA transcripts. HTBI primers were employed in a first-round RT-PCR of the TCR CDR3. MiXCR, applied by TCRdb to the multiplex PCR reads, yields one record per CDR3 protein. The table has roughly 500,000 distinct CDR3 sequences, roughly 25% seen once; the top ten hold 11%. The material sequenced was blood. All receptors come from a woman aged 30 to 39 with Graves' ophthalmopathy.

With regard to this clonotype: This sequence may be a read error, since a much larger clone differs from it by one base. This chain links TRBV6-2 or TRBV6-3 with TRBJ1-6; D remains unclear. This CDR3 contains 13 residues. Trimming stripped 8 bases from V and 10 bases from J, with 15 bases between. CDR1 and CDR2 from the germline V gene are MNHEY and SVGEGT. The CDR3 loop reads CASVTDPTSPLHF. The CDR3 region has the DNA TGTGCCAGCGTCACGGACCCTACCTCACCCCTCCACTTT.

V and J are TRBV20-1 and TRBJ2-7; 7 bases map to TRBD2. The V and J ends lost 3 bases and 3 bases, in that order; junction bases with no gene match: 2. The germline gives CDR1 DFQATT, CDR2 SNEGSKA (reference sequence). The CDR3 consists of 12 residues. CDR3 sequence: CSASLADYEQYF. The CDR3 DNA reads as TGCAGTGCTAGTCTAGCGGACTACGAGCAGTACTTC.

The rearrangement links TRBV19 to TRBJ2-2; the D gene is possibly TRBD1 (6 bases). V dropped 7 bases and J dropped 4 bases, with 16 bases sitting between them. This CDR3 spans 15 amino acids. CDR1 is LNHDA, CDR2 SQIVND, per germline (reference sequence). CDR3 bases: TGTGCCAGTACCTCGATTTCAGGGGCCACCGGGGAGCTGTTTTTT. It encodes CASTSISGATGELFF. Filled out from reference TRBV19 and TRBJ2-2, the complete variable domain reads DGGITQSPKYLFRKEGQNVTLSCEQNLNHDAMYWYRQDPGQGLRLIYYSQIVNDFQKGDIAEGYSVSREKKESFPLTVTSAQKNPTAFYLCASTSISGATGELFFGEGSRLTVL.

The V and J genes are TRBV20-1 and TRBJ1-1, with 8 bases matching TRBD1. Germline V lookup: CDR1 DFQATT, CDR2 SNEGSKA (reference sequence). This CDR3 region has 11 residues. J lost 6 bases, V lost 4 bases, and 1 base had no gene match. CDR3: CSATGGPEAFF. CDR3 in DNA: TGCAGTGCTACAGGGGGCCCTGAAGCTTTCTTT.

This clonotype was counted only a few times. The rearrangement joins TRBV7-9 to TRBJ1-2; D is uncertain. The CDR3 runs to 14 residues. Germline values: CDR1 SEHNR, CDR2 FQNEAQ (reference sequence). V lost 1 base and J lost 6, with 12 bases in between. The CDR3 nucleotides read TGTGCCAGCAGCTTAGGGGGATTGAAGGATGGCTACACCTTC. It is translated as CASSLGGLKDGYTF.

The gene calls are TRBV12-3 or TRBV12-4 and TRBJ1-2; 7 positions agree with TRBD1. The CDR3 has 15 amino acids. The J segment lost 0 bases and the V segment lost 6 bases, leaving 7 bases of the junction unmatched. The CDR3 coding sequence is TGTGCCAGCAGCTTACAGGGGATCCCTAACTATGGCTACACCTTC. It encodes CASSLQGIPNYGYTF.

The table lists this clonotype with many counts. This chain uses TRBV7-3 with TRBJ2-7, with 7 positions matching TRBD1. The junction had 3 bases not matched to a gene; V was cut back by 5 bases and J by 2 bases. CDR3 length: 13 amino acids. Germline V gene sequence: CDR1 SGHTA, CDR2 FQGTGA. In nucleotides, the CDR3 is TGTGCCAGCAGCACGGGACAGCCCTACGAGCAGTACTTC. Protein sequence: CASSTGQPYEQYF.

Turning to this clonotype: Being one base from a much bigger clone, this may be a read error. The chain recombines TRBV30 with TRBJ1-5, with D tentatively TRBD1 (6 bases). The CDR3 is made up of 12 amino acids. From germline, CDR1 is GTSNPN and CDR2 SVGIG (reference sequence). CDR3 sequence reads: CAFTGNNQPQQF. As DNA, the CDR3 is TGTGCCTTTACAGGGAACAATCAGCCCCAGCAGTTT. The variable domain in full, with the rest retrieved from reference TRBV30 and TRBJ1-5, is SQTIHQWPATLVQPVGSPLSLECTVEGTSNPNLYWYRQAAGRGLQLLFYSVGIGQISSEVPQNLSASRPQDRQFILSSKKLLLSDSGFYLCAFTGNNQPQQFGDGTRLSIL.

This clonotype was counted many times. The chain joins TRBV28 to TRBJ1-2; unclear D gene. This CDR3 spans 13 amino acids. Deletions cut 8 bases from V and 1 base from J, with 11 bases between. Germline-derived CDR1 and CDR2 are MDHEN and SYDVKM. The CDR3 nucleotides are TGTGCCAGCGCGCCAAACGATAACTATGGCTACACCTTC. Its protein product is CASAPNDNYGYTF.

This chain links TRBV10-3 with TRBJ2-7, with D maybe TRBD2 (5 bases). The CDR3 is 13 residues long. In germline, CDR1 is ENHRY, CDR2 SYGVKD. V lost 5 bases and J lost 4, with 12 bases in between. CDR3 residues: CAISSGISYEQYF. CDR3 DNA sequence: TGTGCCATCAGTTCCGGGATCTCATACGAGCAGTACTTC.

The sample holds many counts of this clonotype. CDR3 nucleotide sequence: TGTGCCAGTACCCCAACAGGGGGCAATCAGCCCCAGCATTTT. Protein: CASTPTGGNQPQHF. This chain links TRBV19 with TRBJ1-5, with 7 bases fitting TRBD1. The germline V gene encodes CDR1 LNHDA and CDR2 SQIVND (reference sequence). The CDR3 consists of 14 residues. With V trimmed by 7 bases and J by 2 bases, 5 bases remained unmatched.

This clonotype was recorded at least ten times. This chain connects TRBV6-1 to TRBJ1-5; weak D call: TRBD1 (5 bases). Germline lookup yields CDR1 MNHNS and CDR2 SASEGT. The CDR3 loop spans 13 amino acids. Trimming left V 10 bases short and J 4 bases short, with 14 bases between. The CDR3 protein is CATWAGRNQPQHF. The CDR3 DNA sequence: TGTGCCACTTGGGCAGGGCGAAATCAGCCCCAGCATTTT.

There are many counts of this clonotype. This chain uses TRBV12-3 or TRBV12-4 with TRBJ1-2, with 7 bases matching TRBD1. The CDR3 totals 14 residues. The trim removed 3 bases at V and 4 bases at J, leaving 5 bases unmatched. The CDR3 DNA is TGTGCCAGCAGTTTCGGAGGGGGCGGCTATGGCTACACCTTC. Translation: CASSFGGGGYGYTF.

This clonotype has ten or more counts. The chain recombines TRBV7-2 with TRBJ1-6; no clear D gene. Trimming removed 5 bases at V and 4 bases at J, with 9 bases between. Germline loops: CDR1 SGHTA, CDR2 FQGNSA. This CDR3 has 14 residues. CDR3 nucleotide sequence: TGTGCCAGCAGCGTTACGCCATATAATTCACCCCTCCACTTT. Translation: CASSVTPYNSPLHF.

This clonotype showed up many times. The chain has TRBV29-1 and TRBJ1-2; D perhaps matches TRBD1 (6 bases). Deletions cut 4 bases from V and 7 bases from J, with 16 bases between. The CDR3 loop spans 13 amino acids. CDR1 SQVTM and CDR2 ANQGSEA come from the germline V gene. CDR3 region: CSVAGGASIGYTF. DNA of the CDR3: TGCAGCGTTGCCGGGGGCGCTTCGATTGGCTACACCTTC.

This clonotype was observed many times. V usage is TRBV19 and J usage is TRBJ2-7, with TRBD2 identical over 7 bases. From germline, CDR1 is LNHDA and CDR2 SQIVND (reference sequence). This CDR3 is 15 amino acids long. Trimming removed 3 bases from V and 3 bases from J; junction bases left unmatched: 8. The DNA for the CDR3 is TGTGCCAGTAGTATGGGTCTGGGGGGGAGCTACGAGCAGTACTTC. This sequence encodes CASSMGLGGSYEQYF.